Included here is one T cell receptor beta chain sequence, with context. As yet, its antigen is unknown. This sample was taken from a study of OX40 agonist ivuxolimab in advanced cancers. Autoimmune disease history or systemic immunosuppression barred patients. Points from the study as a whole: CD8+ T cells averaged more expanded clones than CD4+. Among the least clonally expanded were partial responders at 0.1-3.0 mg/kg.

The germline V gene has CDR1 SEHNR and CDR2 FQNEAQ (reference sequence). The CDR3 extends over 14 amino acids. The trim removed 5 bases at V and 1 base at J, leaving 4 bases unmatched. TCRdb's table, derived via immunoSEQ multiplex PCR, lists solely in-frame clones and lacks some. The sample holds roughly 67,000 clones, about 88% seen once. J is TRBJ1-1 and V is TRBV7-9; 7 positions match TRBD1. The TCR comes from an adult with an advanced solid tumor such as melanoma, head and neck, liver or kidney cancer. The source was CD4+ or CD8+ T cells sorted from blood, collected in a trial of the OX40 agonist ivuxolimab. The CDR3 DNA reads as TGTGCCAGCAGCCCATGGACAGGGAACACTGAAGCTTTCTTT. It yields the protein CASSPWTGNTEAFF.